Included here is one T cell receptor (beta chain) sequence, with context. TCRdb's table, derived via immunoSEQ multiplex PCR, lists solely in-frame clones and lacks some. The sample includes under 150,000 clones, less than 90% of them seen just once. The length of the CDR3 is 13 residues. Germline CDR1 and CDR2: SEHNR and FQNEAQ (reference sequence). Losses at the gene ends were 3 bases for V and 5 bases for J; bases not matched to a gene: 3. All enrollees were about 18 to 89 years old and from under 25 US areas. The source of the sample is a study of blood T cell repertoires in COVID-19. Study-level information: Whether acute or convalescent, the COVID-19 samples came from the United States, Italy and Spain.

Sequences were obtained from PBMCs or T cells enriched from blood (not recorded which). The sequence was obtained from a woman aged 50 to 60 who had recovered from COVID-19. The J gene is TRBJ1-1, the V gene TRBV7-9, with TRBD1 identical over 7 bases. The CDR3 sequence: CASSFDRATEAFF. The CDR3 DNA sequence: TGTGCCAGCAGCTTCGACAGGGCGACTGAAGCTTTCTTT.